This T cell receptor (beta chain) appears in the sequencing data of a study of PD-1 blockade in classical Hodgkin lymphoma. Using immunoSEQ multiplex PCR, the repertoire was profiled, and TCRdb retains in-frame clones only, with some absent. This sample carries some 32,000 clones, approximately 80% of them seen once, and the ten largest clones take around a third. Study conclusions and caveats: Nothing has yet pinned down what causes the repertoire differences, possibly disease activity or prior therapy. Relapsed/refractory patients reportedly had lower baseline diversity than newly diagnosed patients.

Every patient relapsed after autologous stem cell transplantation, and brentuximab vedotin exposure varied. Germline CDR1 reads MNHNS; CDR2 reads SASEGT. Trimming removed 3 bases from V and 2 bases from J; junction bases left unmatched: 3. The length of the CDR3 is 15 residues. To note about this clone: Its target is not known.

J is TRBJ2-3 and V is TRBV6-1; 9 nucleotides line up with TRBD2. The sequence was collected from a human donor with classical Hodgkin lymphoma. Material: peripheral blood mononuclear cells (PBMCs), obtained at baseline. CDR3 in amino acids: CASSETSGDTDTQYF. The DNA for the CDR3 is TGTGCCAGCAGTGAGACTAGCGGCGACACAGATACGCAGTATTTT.